This T cell receptor beta chain emerged from a study of T cell responses to AZD1222 COVID-19 vaccine. For this clone: The antigen is unknown.

With 6 bases removed from V and 3 bases from J, the gap between germline ends came to 8 bases. The CDR3 runs to 12 residues. Germline CDR1 SNHLY, CDR2 FYNNEI. The study's findings and limits: Unmutated variant regions are reportedly targeted by nearly half of spike-specific TCRs. Spike-specific TCR breadth and depth rose after two AZD1222 doses. Donors in the cohort were predominantly white British and more often female, and clonal diversity was possibly underestimated.

Data came from immunoSEQ multiplex PCR; TCRdb stores just in-frame clones and leaves some out. The sample shows tens of thousands of clones, around 90% of them seen only once. The sequencing here drew on peripheral blood, taken on day 0 of MenACWY control vaccination. The clonotype was recovered from an adult in good health. The chain carries TRBV2 and TRBJ1-2; D gene unclear. The CDR3: CASSPEDYGYTF. The CDR3 DNA follows: TGTGCCAGCAGCCCGGAGGACTATGGCTACACCTTC.